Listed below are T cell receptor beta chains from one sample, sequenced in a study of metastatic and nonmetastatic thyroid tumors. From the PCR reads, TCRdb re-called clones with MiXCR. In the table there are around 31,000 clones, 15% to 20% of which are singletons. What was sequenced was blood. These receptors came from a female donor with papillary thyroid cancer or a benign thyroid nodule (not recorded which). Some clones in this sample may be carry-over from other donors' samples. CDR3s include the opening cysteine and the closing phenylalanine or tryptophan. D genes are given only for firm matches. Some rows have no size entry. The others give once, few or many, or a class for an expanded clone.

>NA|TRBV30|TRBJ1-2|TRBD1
CASTWDRGNYGYTF
TGTGCCTCCACCTGGGACAGGGGAAACTATGGCTACACCTTC
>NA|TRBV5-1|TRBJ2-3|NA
CASSFWPGSTDTQYF
TGCGCCAGCAGCTTCTGGCCGGGGAGCACAGATACGCAGTATTTT
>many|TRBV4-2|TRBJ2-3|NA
CASSRLPRGRSTDTQYF
TGTGCCAGCAGCCGCCTACCAAGGGGACGGAGCACAGATACGCAGTATTTT
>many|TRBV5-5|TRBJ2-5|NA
CASSFGPQDQETQYF
TGTGCCAGCAGCTTTGGTCCACAGGACCAAGAGACCCAGTACTTC
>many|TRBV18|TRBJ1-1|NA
CASSPYPRGTEAFF
TGTGCCAGCTCACCTTATCCTAGGGGCACTGAAGCTTTCTTT
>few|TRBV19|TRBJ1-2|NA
CASTTLQGRGYTF
TGTGCCAGTACCACTCTACAGGGCCGTGGCTACACCTTC
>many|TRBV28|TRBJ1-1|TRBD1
CASSSTGALVLFSAEAFF
TGTGCCAGCAGTTCGACAGGGGCACTCGTGCTCTTTAGCGCTGAAGCTTTCTTT
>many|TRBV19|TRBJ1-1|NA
CASSAQGSEAFF
TGTGCCAGTAGTGCCCAGGGCAGTGAAGCTTTCTTT
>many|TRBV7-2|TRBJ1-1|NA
CASSQLTEAFF
TGTGCCAGCAGCCAACTCACTGAAGCTTTCTTT
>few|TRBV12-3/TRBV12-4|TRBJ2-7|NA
CASRPGTPYEQYF
TGTGCCAGCAGACCCGGGACACCTTACGAGCAGTACTTC
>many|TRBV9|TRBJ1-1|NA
CASSVRAVNTEAFF
TGTGCCAGCAGCGTCAGGGCAGTGAACACTGAAGCTTTCTTT
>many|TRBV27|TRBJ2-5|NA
CASSFSGGVVETQYF
TGTGCCAGCAGTTTCTCAGGAGGGGTTGTCGAGACCCAGTACTTC